This TCR beta chain derives from a study of T cells expressing NK-cell markers. TCRdb reanalyzed the 5' RACE reads, giving one entry per CDR3 protein sequence and no DNA. Here the sample table reports 500,000 to 600,000 distinct CDR3 sequences. The origin of this receptor is a man aged 18 to 30 in good health. Input material: blood T cells: a sorted CD56 or NKG2C T cell subset, CD4+ or CD8+ T cells, or bulk PBMC T cells (not recorded which).

The CDR3 sequence: CASSKQGLSEQFF. The J gene is TRBJ2-1, the V gene TRBV7-7; with no DNA, the TCRdb D assignment of TRBD1 cannot be verified. The CDR3 loop spans 13 amino acids. Germline CDR1 is SSHAT and CDR2 is FNYEAQ (reference sequence).